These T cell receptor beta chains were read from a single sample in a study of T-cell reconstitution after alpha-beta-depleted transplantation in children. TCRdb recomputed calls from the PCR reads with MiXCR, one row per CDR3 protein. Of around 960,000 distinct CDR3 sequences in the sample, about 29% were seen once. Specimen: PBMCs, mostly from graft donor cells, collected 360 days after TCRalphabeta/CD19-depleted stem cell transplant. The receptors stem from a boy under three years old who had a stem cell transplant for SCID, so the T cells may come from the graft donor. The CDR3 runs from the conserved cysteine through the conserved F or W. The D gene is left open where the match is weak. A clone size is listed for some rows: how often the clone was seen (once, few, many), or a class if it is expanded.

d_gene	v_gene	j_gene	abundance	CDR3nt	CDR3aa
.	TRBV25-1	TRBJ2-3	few	TGTGCCAGCATTCCTAATGCGGGGGCTACCACAGATACGCAGTATTTT	CASIPNAGATTDTQYF
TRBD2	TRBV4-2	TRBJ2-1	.	TGTGCCAGCAGCCAAACCCCGACCGGGGGGGCTCAGAATGAGCAGTTCTTC	CASSQTPTGGAQNEQFF
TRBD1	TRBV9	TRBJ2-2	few	TGTGCCAGCAGCGTAGGAGGACAGGGGAGTACCGGGGAGCTGTTTTTT	CASSVGGQGSTGELFF
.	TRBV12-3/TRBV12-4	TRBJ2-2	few	TGTGCCAGCATGGCCCCCCGGGGGTGGTCCGGGGAGCTGTTTTTT	CASMAPRGWSGELFF
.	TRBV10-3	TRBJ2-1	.	TGTGCCATCAGTGACCTAAGGGGACGCGATGAGCAGTTCTTC	CAISDLRGRDEQFF
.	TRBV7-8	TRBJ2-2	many	TGTGCCAGCAGCCCCAGGTGGGGGGAGTCCTCGAACACCGGGGAGCTGTTTTTT	CASSPRWGESSNTGELFF
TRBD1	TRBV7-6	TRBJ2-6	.	TGTGCCAGCAGCCTCCTCTCTCGGGGACAGGGGCTGACTGGGGCCAACGTCCTGACTTTC	CASSLLSRGQGLTGANVLTF
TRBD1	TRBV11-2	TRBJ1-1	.	TGTGCCAGCAGTAACAGGGGCCCGAACACTGAAGCTTTCTTT	CASSNRGPNTEAFF
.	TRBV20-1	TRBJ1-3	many	TGCAGTGCTACGACCCCTAGGGGGGACTCTGGAAACACCATATATTTT	CSATTPRGDSGNTIYF
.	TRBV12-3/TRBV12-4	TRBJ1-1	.	TGTGCCAGCAGTTCCGGGACCGGGATTAGGAACACTGAAGCTTTCTTT	CASSSGTGIRNTEAFF
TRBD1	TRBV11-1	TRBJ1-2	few	TGTGCCAGCAGAGGGACAGCCCTGGGCAAGGCTATTTCTTGGGGCTACACCTTC	CASRGTALGKAISWGYTF
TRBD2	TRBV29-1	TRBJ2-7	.	TGCAGCGTGGTAGCGGGGGGGCTTCCCGAGCAGTACTTC	CSVVAGGLPEQYF
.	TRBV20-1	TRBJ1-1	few	TGCAGTGCCGGAACAGTTGACACTGAAGCTTTCTTT	CSAGTVDTEAFF
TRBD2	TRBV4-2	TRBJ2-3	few	TGTGCCAGCAGCCAAGTCCTAGCGGGGGCTCATACGCAGTATTTT	CASSQVLAGAHTQYF
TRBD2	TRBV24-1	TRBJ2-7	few	TGTGCCACCAGTGATCCCACTAGCGGGGGGGCCGACTACGAGCAGTACTTC	CATSDPTSGGADYEQYF
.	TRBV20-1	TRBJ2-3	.	TGCAGTGCTTCATCAGGGACCAAACACACAGATACGCAGTATTTT	CSASSGTKHTDTQYF
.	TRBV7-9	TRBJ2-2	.	TGTGCCAGCAGCTTCCCGGGACACACGAACACCGGGGAGCTGTTTTTT	CASSFPGHTNTGELFF
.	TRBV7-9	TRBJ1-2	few	TGTGCCAGCAGCTCGGCCGGACCTACGTCCACCTTC	CASSSAGPTSTF
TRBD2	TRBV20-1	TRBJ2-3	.	TGCAGTGCTAGCGCGCTAGCGGGGGGCGCAGATACGCAGTATTTT	CSASALAGGADTQYF
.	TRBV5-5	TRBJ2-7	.	TGTGCCAGCAGCTTGGCCACCGGGGCTAGCTCCTACGAGCAGTACTTC	CASSLATGASSYEQYF
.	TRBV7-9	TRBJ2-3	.	TGTGCCAGCAGCGCCAGATCCCAGAGCACAGATACGCAGTATTTT	CASSARSQSTDTQYF
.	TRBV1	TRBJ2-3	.	TGCACCAGCAGCCAGGCATCCTCCGGGACAGGGGTGGCAGATACGCAGTATTTT	CTSSQASSGTGVADTQYF
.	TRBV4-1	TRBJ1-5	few	TGCGCCAGCAGCCAAGTTGACAGGTTCAATCAGCCCCAGCATTTT	CASSQVDRFNQPQHF
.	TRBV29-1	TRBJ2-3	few	TGCAGCGTTGTCGTGGGGAGCACAGATACGCAGTATTTT	CSVVVGSTDTQYF
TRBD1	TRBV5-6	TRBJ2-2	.	TGTGCCAGCAGTCGCAAACTGACAGGGGTGAACACCGGGGAGCTGTTTTTT	CASSRKLTGVNTGELFF
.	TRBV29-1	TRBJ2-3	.	TGCAGCGTTGAAGATACCCAGAGGGGGGCCACAGATACGCAGTATTTT	CSVEDTQRGATDTQYF
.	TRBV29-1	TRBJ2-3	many	TGCAGCGTTTCCTTGACCGGACCAGGCCGGATTACGCAGTATTTT	CSVSLTGPGRITQYF
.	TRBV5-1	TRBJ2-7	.	TGCGCCAGCAGCTTGGAAGAATGGTCCTACGAGCAGTACTTC	CASSLEEWSYEQYF
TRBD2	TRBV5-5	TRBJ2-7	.	TGTGCCAGCAGCCCCCGGGGGGGTGTCCCCATTTACGAGCAGTACTTC	CASSPRGGVPIYEQYF